This record looks at one T cell receptor (beta chain) sequence and its context. The antigen remains unidentified. Method: immunoSEQ multiplex PCR; TCRdb's copy keeps in-frame clones and lacks some. Here the sample spans some 22,000 clones, roughly 80% being singletons. This record comes from a study of T cells in localized non-small cell lung cancer. Overall study results and limits: Prolonged overall survival went with higher T cell density in the blood.

The CDR3 runs 16 residues. V was pared by 4 bases and J by 0 bases, with 12 bases between. The germline V gene has CDR1 SGHNT and CDR2 YENEEA. The genes are TRBV11-3 and TRBJ1-4; D not resolved. This clonotype was sampled from a man aged 35 to 70 with stage II lung adenocarcinoma. The specimen was PBMCs, collected before any cancer treatment. CDR3 nucleotides: TGTGCCAGCAGCTCCGGACGGATTGCAACTAATGAAAAACTGTTTTTT. The encoded protein is CASSSGRIATNEKLFF.